This entry lists 15 T cell receptor beta chains sequenced from one sample in a study of regulatory T cells in long-lasting Graves disease. As to time point: persistent/refractory GD, antithyroid drugs over 5 years with positive TRAb. RNA isolated from PBMCs was used to make the TCR library. Through Arm-PCR of CDR3 regions and iRepertoire HTBI primers, TCR beta libraries were built. TCRdb processed the multiplex PCR reads anew with MiXCR; each CDR3 protein has one entry. The data hold hundreds of thousands of distinct CDR3 sequences, with around a fifth observed a single time. Sample: peripheral blood mononuclear cells (PBMCs), taken when the disease was refractory, from a patient treated with antithyroid drugs. The receptors were sampled from a female donor with Graves disease.

The sample holds a few counts of this clonotype. The chain is built from TRBV20-1 and TRBJ1-2; D gene unclear. V was clipped by 0 bases and J by 7 bases, with 15 bases between them. The CDR3 runs 14 residues. From germline, CDR1 is DFQATT and CDR2 SNEGSKA (reference sequence). This CDR3 is CSARDPSRSLGYTF. The CDR3 nucleotides are TGCAGTGCTAGAGATCCCTCCAGGAGCCTTGGCTACACCTTC.

V usage is TRBV19 and J usage is TRBJ2-5; possibly TRBD1 or TRBD2 for D (5 bases each). From germline, CDR1 is LNHDA and CDR2 SQIVND (reference sequence). Trimming stripped 9 bases from V and 1 base from J, with 21 bases between. The length of the CDR3 is 16 residues. CDR3 residues: CARGEYRILVQETQYF. The CDR3 coding sequence is TGTGCCAGGGGGGAATACAGAATTCTAGTCCAAGAGACCCAGTACTTC.

CDR3 protein: CASSPRPPGGDYEQYF. In DNA, the CDR3 is TGTGCCAGCAGTCCCAGACCGCCGGGGGGGGACTACGAGCAGTACTTC. The V and J genes are TRBV27 and TRBJ2-7, with TRBD2 identical over 8 bases. The CDR3 contains 16 residues. V lost 5 bases, J lost 3 bases, and 12 bases stayed unmatched. Germline loops: CDR1 MNHEY, CDR2 SMNVEV (reference sequence).

As regards this clonotype: This may be a read error, as it is one base from a much larger clone. The J gene is TRBJ2-5, the V gene TRBV29-1; the D gene is possibly TRBD2 (5 bases). Trimming stripped 4 bases from V and 4 bases from J, with 7 bases between. Germline lookup yields CDR1 SQVTM and CDR2 ANQGSEA. The CDR3 consists of 11 residues. CDR3 protein: CSVGRTETQYF. Here the CDR3 DNA reads TGCAGCGTTGGGAGGACAGAGACCCAGTACTTC.

Turning to this clonotype: Since a much larger clone is just one base distant, this may be a read error. The chain combines TRBV6-9 with TRBJ2-5, with 9 bases lining up with TRBD2. The CDR3 covers 21 residues. The junction had 24 bases not matched to a gene; V was cut back by 7 bases and J by 0 bases. Looked up from germline, CDR1 is MNHGY and CDR2 is SVAAGI. Here the CDR3 reads CASNYEGLRAGGPDYQETQYF. CDR3 nucleotides: TGTGCCAGCAACTACGAAGGCCTACGGGCGGGAGGGCCCGATTACCAAGAGACCCAGTACTTC.

V usage is TRBV9 and J usage is TRBJ2-5; D tentatively fits TRBD1 or TRBD2 (5 bases each). Trimming removed 6 bases at V and 0 bases at J, with 12 bases between. The CDR3 runs to 14 residues. Germline-derived CDR1 and CDR2 are SGDLS and YYNGEE. The CDR3 is CASNTGLYQETQYF. In DNA, the CDR3 is TGTGCCAGCAACACAGGACTGTACCAAGAGACCCAGTACTTC.

This clonotype appeared many times. The V call is TRBV20-1, the J call TRBJ1-1; 12 bases match TRBD1. This CDR3 has 19 residues. Losses at the gene ends were 1 base for V and 4 bases for J; bases not matched to a gene: 16. The germline V gene encodes CDR1 DFQATT and CDR2 SNEGSKA (reference sequence). The CDR3 is CSARGGAGTGGFAGTEAFF. The CDR3 DNA is TGCAGTGCTAGAGGAGGGGCGGGGACAGGGGGCTTCGCTGGCACTGAAGCTTTCTTT.

The rearrangement joins TRBV7-8 to TRBJ2-7, with 8 bases matching TRBD2. There are 15 residues in the CDR3. Germline V gives CDR1 SGHVS, CDR2 FQNEAQ. V shed 3 bases, J shed 6 bases, and the junction held 10 bases outside the gene matches. CDR3 sequence: CASSLDGGRFSEQYF. Here the CDR3 DNA reads TGTGCCAGCAGCTTGGATGGCGGGAGGTTCAGCGAGCAGTACTTC.

This clonotype was recorded many times. This sequence joins TRBV6-1 and TRBJ1-1; 7 bases line up with TRBD1. Germline CDR1 MNHNS, CDR2 SASEGT. The CDR3 totals 15 residues. V was pared by 7 bases and J by 0 bases, with 8 bases of the junction left unmatched. CDR3 DNA: TGTGCCAGCACCGGACAGGCTCTCATGAACACTGAAGCTTTCTTT. Residues: CASTGQALMNTEAFF.

The chain has TRBV20-1 and TRBJ2-7; 10 bases are a match to TRBD2. There are 14 residues in the CDR3. In germline, CDR1 is DFQATT, CDR2 SNEGSKA (reference sequence). The V segment lost 0 bases and the J segment 9 bases; nucleotides outside the gene matches: 8. CDR3 protein: CSARDWLAGVMQYF. The CDR3 DNA reads TGCAGTGCTAGAGATTGGCTAGCGGGAGTGATGCAGTACTTC.

This clonotype was detected a few times. This chain links TRBV10-3 with TRBJ1-5; 7 bases match TRBD1. The length of the CDR3 is 13 residues. V trimming: 10 bases; J trimming: 3 bases; junction bases outside the gene matches: 6. Per germline, CDR1 ENHRY and CDR2 SYGVKD. The CDR3 loop is CATGGDNNQPQHF. The CDR3, as DNA: TGTGCCACAGGGGGGGATAACAATCAGCCCCAGCATTTT.

This clonotype has ten or more counts. The CDR3 loop is CASSTLAGGQETQYF. CDR3 coding DNA: TGTGCCAGCAGCACCCTAGCGGGGGGGCAAGAGACCCAGTACTTC. J is TRBJ2-5 and V is TRBV7-9, with 12 nucleotides matching TRBD2. V was pared by 5 bases and J by 2 bases, with 3 bases of the junction left unmatched. Germline-derived CDR1 and CDR2 are SEHNR and FQNEAQ (reference sequence). The CDR3 is 15 residues long.

This clonotype was seen only a few times. The V call is TRBV6-1, the J call TRBJ1-3; tentatively, D is TRBD1 (5 bases). Germline loops: CDR1 MNHNS, CDR2 SASEGT. The CDR3 is 16 residues long. V dropped 7 bases and J dropped 4 bases, with 20 bases sitting between them. The CDR3 here is CASNPRGGGRGNTIYF. The CDR3 DNA reads as TGTGCCAGCAACCCGAGGGGTGGAGGGAGAGGAAACACCATATATTTT.

This clonotype has only a few counts. The chain recombines TRBV20-1 with TRBJ2-7; 9 bases map to TRBD1. This CDR3 spans 14 amino acids. CDR1 is DFQATT and CDR2 is SNEGSKA in the germline V gene (reference sequence). V gave up 6 bases and J gave up 3 bases; unmatched junction bases: 9. The CDR3 coding sequence is TGCAGTGCCCTGGGGTGGACAGGGGACTACGAGCAGTACTTC. Translation gives CSALGWTGDYEQYF.

This clonotype was detected ten times or more. The chain carries TRBV7-2 and TRBJ2-7, with TRBD1 identical over 7 bases. CDR1 and CDR2 (germline): SGHTA, FQGNSA. The CDR3 has 17 residues. With V trimmed by 5 bases and J by 2 bases, 15 bases remained unmatched. The CDR3 protein is CASSLTGTVRNTYEQYF. The CDR3 DNA is TGTGCCAGCAGCCTGACCGGGACAGTCAGGAATACCTACGAGCAGTACTTC.